The next 30 T cell receptor beta chains were all read from a single sample in a study of shared clonotypes between healthy human individuals. Clones were read by immunoSEQ multiplex PCR, and TCRdb kept only the in-frame ones, dropping some. The sample has around 650,000 clones, roughly 95% seen once. CD45RO-negative, CCR7-selected cells formed the naive CD8 fraction, which excluded terminally differentiated effector memory CD45RA+ cells. Sequenced material: naive CD8+ T cells sorted from blood. These receptors came from a woman under 40 in good health.

Here the CDR3 DNA reads TGTGCCAGCAGTTTATTCCCAGGATACGAGCAGTACTTC. Its protein product is CASSLFPGYEQYF. The chain couples TRBV28 to TRBJ2-7; D is ambiguous. There are 13 residues in the CDR3. Germline V CDR1 and CDR2: MDHEN, SYDVKM. The V end lost 1 base, the J end lost 4 bases, and 8 bases lay between the germline ends. The whole variable domain, remainder taken from reference TRBV28 and TRBJ2-7, is DVKVTQSSRYLVKRTGEKVFLECVQDMDHENMFWYRQDPGLGLRLIYFSYDVKMKEKGDIPEGYSVSREKKERFSLILESASTNQTSMYLCASSLFPGYEQYFGPGTRLTVT.

The chain carries TRBV28 and TRBJ2-1; D unclear. The CDR3 is 18 residues long. CDR1 MDHEN and CDR2 SYDVKM come from the germline V gene. Trimming removed 5 bases at V and 4 bases at J, with 24 bases between. CDR3 residues: CASSTTPALAAVYNEQFF. Written as DNA, the CDR3 is TGTGCCAGCAGTACTACCCCGGCCCTGGCGGCAGTATACAATGAGCAGTTCTTC.

Points on this clone: The sample holds other DNA sequences that translate to the same CDR3. As DNA, the CDR3 is TGTGCCAGTAGTATCAGGGACGGGAATCAGCCCCAGCATTTT. Its protein product is CASSIRDGNQPQHF. This chain connects TRBV19 to TRBJ1-5, with a tentative D call TRBD1 (5 bases). CDR1 is LNHDA, CDR2 SQIVND, per germline (reference sequence). V lost 3 bases and J lost 4, with 10 bases in between. The CDR3 has 14 residues.

This sequence joins TRBV10-3 and TRBJ2-7, with TRBD1 identical over 7 bases. V lost 6 bases, J lost 0 bases, and 8 bases stayed unmatched. Germline V gene data show CDR1 as ENHRY and CDR2 as SYGVKD. There are 15 residues in the CDR3. In DNA form, the CDR3 reads TGTGCCATCAGCCCGGGACAGTCAAGCTCCTACGAGCAGTACTTC. Protein: CAISPGQSSSYEQYF.

The chain uses TRBV4-1 and TRBJ2-1; D unresolved. The germline V gene encodes CDR1 MGHRA and CDR2 YSYEKL. The CDR3 loop spans 11 amino acids. Trimming took off 3 bases at V and 9 bases at J, with 6 bases between the two ends. DNA for the CDR3: TGCGCCAGCAGCCACGTGGGTGAGCAGTTCTTC. This encodes CASSHVGEQFF.

The rearrangement joins TRBV7-8 to TRBJ2-5; 7 nucleotides line up with TRBD2. Gene TRBJ2-7 matches the end of the DNA better, so the J call may be wrong. The CDR3 length is 15 residues. Looked up from germline, CDR1 is SGHVS and CDR2 is FQNEAQ. The DNA of the CDR3 is TGTGCCAGCAGTTTCTCCGGCGGGAGCGACCGCGAGCAGTACTTC. It encodes CASSFSGGSDREQYF.

The rearrangement uses TRBV10-3 and TRBJ1-1; D remains ambiguous. Germline values: CDR1 ENHRY, CDR2 SYGVKD. V was cut by 3 bases and J by 3 bases, with 8 bases left in between. This CDR3 spans 13 amino acids. The CDR3: CAISERVDTEAFF. The DNA for the CDR3 is TGTGCCATCAGTGAAAGGGTTGACACTGAAGCTTTCTTT.

The V and J genes are TRBV27 and TRBJ2-7; D gene uncertain. Germline V gene data show CDR1 as MNHEY and CDR2 as SMNVEV (reference sequence). Trimming removed 3 bases at V and 3 bases at J, with 15 bases between. This CDR3 is built from 15 residues. The CDR3 DNA is TGTGCCAGCAGTTTTAGCCCAAACCCGCTCTACGAGCAGTACTTC. Translating it yields CASSFSPNPLYEQYF.

The chain joins TRBV15 to TRBJ1-2; D possibly corresponds to TRBD1 (5 bases). With 0 bases removed from V and 5 bases from J, the gap between germline ends came to 28 bases. This CDR3 region has 20 residues. The V gene's germline CDR1 is LNHNV and CDR2 YYDKDF (reference sequence). CDR3 sequence (DNA): TGTGCCACCAGCAGAGATTACCCAACTGCGACGGGGACCAGAGGGTATGGCTACACCTTC. The encoded protein is CATSRDYPTATGTRGYGYTF.

The DNA for the CDR3 is TGTGCCAGCAGCCTCAGCGGGAGAGGGGGTGAGCAGTTCTTC. Protein: CASSLSGRGGEQFF. The chain combines TRBV7-8 with TRBJ2-1; 8 bases agree with TRBD2. The ends lost 5 bases at V and 9 bases at J; junction bases unmatched: 9. The CDR3 has 14 amino acids. Germline V gene data show CDR1 as SGHVS and CDR2 as FQNEAQ.

CDR3: CASSWQGSYEQYF. Written as DNA, the CDR3 is TGTGCCAGCAGCTGGCAGGGATCCTACGAGCAGTACTTC. J is TRBJ2-7 and V is TRBV7-9, with D possibly matching TRBD1 (5 bases). Germline values: CDR1 SEHNR, CDR2 FQNEAQ (reference sequence). V shed 4 bases and J shed 1 base, with 8 bases lying between them. This CDR3 is 13 amino acids long.

This clone was picked up one time. This sequence joins TRBV2 and TRBJ1-1; no clear D. Trimming stripped 6 bases from V and 0 bases from J, with 8 bases between. The CDR3 loop spans 13 amino acids. Germline CDR1 SNHLY, CDR2 FYNNEI. The CDR3 spells CASSDAMNTEAFF. CDR3 in DNA: TGTGCCAGCAGCGATGCCATGAACACTGAAGCTTTCTTT. The full variable domain, in which reference TRBV2 and TRBJ1-1 provide the parts outside the CDR3, is EPEVTQTPSHQVTQMGQEVILRCVPISNHLYFYWYRQILGQKVEFLVSFYNNEISEKSEIFDDQFSVERPDGSNFTLKIRSTKLEDSAMYFCASSDAMNTEAFFGQGTRLTVV.

The chain employs TRBV27 and TRBJ1-5; D might be TRBD1 (5 bases). Germline V gene data show CDR1 as MNHEY and CDR2 as SMNVEV (reference sequence). The CDR3 covers 11 residues. V was pared by 11 bases and J by 6 bases, with 11 bases between. The CDR3 sequence is CAVGGSQPQHF. The CDR3 DNA reads as TGTGCCGTCGGGGGTTCTCAGCCCCAGCATTTT.

The chain carries TRBV27 and TRBJ2-3, with 9 bases matching TRBD1. With 7 bases clipped from V and 7 bases from J, the junction kept 15 bases outside the gene matches. Germline values: CDR1 MNHEY, CDR2 SMNVEV (reference sequence). CDR3 length equals 16 residues. The CDR3 is CASTAGPGQGTYTQYF. The CDR3, as DNA: TGTGCCAGCACCGCCGGCCCGGGACAGGGCACTTATACGCAGTATTTT.

This sequence joins TRBV13 and TRBJ2-7; 10 nucleotides align to TRBD1. CDR1 PRHDT and CDR2 FYEKMQ come from the germline V gene (reference sequence). Trimming at V came to 5 bases and at J to 3 bases, leaving 10 bases not matched to a gene. The CDR3 covers 16 residues. The CDR3 DNA is TGTGCCAGCAGCCCGGCTCTGGGACAGGGGAACTACGAGCAGTACTTC. Its protein is CASSPALGQGNYEQYF.

The count of this clone is one. The chain recombines TRBV15 with TRBJ1-3; no reliable D call. CDR3 length: 15 residues. Between the trimmed V and J ends, which lost 0 bases and 5 bases, there was a span of 11 bases. Germline loops: CDR1 LNHNV, CDR2 YYDKDF (reference sequence). CDR3 residues: CATSRDLEDRNTIYF. The CDR3, as DNA: TGTGCCACCAGCAGAGATTTGGAGGACCGAAACACCATATATTTT.

The CDR3 DNA is TGTGCCAGCAGCCCCGGGCGCAATCAGCCCCAGCATTTT. This translates into CASSPGRNQPQHF. The chain links TRBV7-9 to TRBJ1-5; D is unresolved. Germline-derived CDR1 and CDR2 are SEHNR and FQNEAQ (reference sequence). V was cut by 5 bases and J by 2 bases, with 7 bases left in between. CDR3 length equals 13 residues.

The CDR3 here is CSVTKSYEQYF. CDR3 sequence (DNA): TGCAGCGTTACTAAGTCCTACGAGCAGTACTTC. The V call is TRBV29-1, the J call TRBJ2-7; D unclear. The V end was cut by 5 bases, the J end by 1 base, with 6 bases between. Germline V gene sequence: CDR1 SQVTM, CDR2 ANQGSEA. This CDR3 is built from 11 residues.

The chain carries TRBV6-6 and TRBJ2-1; 7 nucleotides line up with TRBD1. CDR3 length: 14 residues. J gave up 10 bases and V 6 bases, and 12 bases lay outside the gene matches. Germline loops: CDR1 MNHNY, CDR2 SVGAGI (reference sequence). The chain's CDR3 is CASSDRVSRREQFF. In DNA, the CDR3 is TGTGCCAGCAGCGACAGGGTATCTAGAAGGGAGCAGTTCTTC.

The J gene is TRBJ2-3, the V gene TRBV7-9, with 14 bases lining up with TRBD2. The germline V gene has CDR1 SEHNR and CDR2 FQNEAQ (reference sequence). The CDR3 covers 19 residues. V dropped 5 bases and J dropped 4; count of bases not matched to a gene: 14. This CDR3 is CASSPHPRLAGGRADTQYF. In nucleotides, the CDR3 is TGTGCCAGCAGCCCCCACCCCCGACTAGCGGGAGGGAGGGCAGATACGCAGTATTTT.

The chain has TRBV9 and TRBJ2-7; perhaps TRBD1 as D (6 bases). This CDR3 contains 17 residues. Germline CDR1 reads SGDLS; CDR2 reads YYNGEE. Trimming shortened V by 3 bases and J by 0 bases, and 19 bases separated the two germline ends. CDR3 nucleotides: TGTGCCAGCAGCGCCCGTCCAGGACAGCCCAACTCCTACGAGCAGTACTTC. Its protein product is CASSARPGQPNSYEQYF.

V and J are TRBV7-9 and TRBJ2-7, with D uncertain. The CDR3 sequence is 12 residues long. Germline V gene data show CDR1 as SEHNR and CDR2 as FQNEAQ (reference sequence). V was cut by 5 bases and J by 3 bases, with 8 bases left in between. The CDR3 sequence is CASSTMDYEQYF. The CDR3 region has the DNA TGTGCCAGCAGCACCATGGACTACGAGCAGTACTTC.

The V gene is TRBV27, the J gene TRBJ2-1; perhaps TRBD1 as D (5 bases). Germline V gene lookup returns CDR1 MNHEY and CDR2 SMNVEV (reference sequence). V was trimmed by 3 bases and J by 4 bases, leaving 10 bases between them. This CDR3 is built from 14 residues. The DNA of the CDR3 is TGTGCCAGCAGTTTGAGATCAGGGTACAATGAGCAGTTCTTC. Encoded protein: CASSLRSGYNEQFF.

V gene TRBV27 combines with J gene TRBJ1-2; D may be TRBD1 (5 bases). With 0 bases removed from V and 5 bases from J, the gap between germline ends came to 7 bases. The CDR3 runs to 13 residues. The germline V gene encodes CDR1 MNHEY and CDR2 SMNVEV (reference sequence). CDR3 in DNA: TGTGCCAGCAGTTTATCCCCAGGGTATGGCTACACCTTC. Protein sequence: CASSLSPGYGYTF.

V usage is TRBV11-2 and J usage is TRBJ2-5; 8 bases are a match to TRBD2. The CDR3 covers 15 residues. Trimming cost V 2 bases and J 3 bases; bases outside gene matches: 5. The V gene's germline CDR1 is SGHAT and CDR2 FQNNGV. The CDR3 sequence is CASSLLTSGKETQYF. CDR3 nucleotide sequence: TGTGCCAGCAGCTTACTCACTAGCGGTAAAGAGACCCAGTACTTC. The variable domain in full, completed from reference TRBV11-2 and TRBJ2-5, reads EAGVAQSPRYKIIEKRQSVAFWCNPISGHATLYWYQQILGQGPKLLIQFQNNGVVDDSQLPKDRFSAERLKGVDSTLKIQPAKLEDSAVYLCASSLLTSGKETQYFGPGTRLLVL.

J is TRBJ2-7 and V is TRBV7-9, with D possibly matching TRBD2 (5 bases). CDR1 and CDR2 from the germline V gene are SEHNR and FQNEAQ (reference sequence). This CDR3 comprises 13 residues. V lost 3 bases and J lost 5, with 11 bases in between. The CDR3 sequence is CASSLRASDEQYF. In DNA, the CDR3 is TGTGCCAGCAGCTTGAGGGCCTCGGACGAGCAGTACTTC. The full variable domain, in which reference TRBV7-9 and TRBJ2-7 provide the parts outside the CDR3, is DTGVSQNPRHKITKRGQNVTFRCDPISEHNRLYWYRQTLGQGPEFLTYFQNEAQLEKSRLLSDRFSAERPKGSFSTLEIQRTEQGDSAMYLCASSLRASDEQYFGPGTRLTVT.

The DNA for the CDR3 is TGTGCCAGCAGCGATCAACCCGGGAGGGCCGACACCGGGGAGCTGTTTTTT. The encoded protein is CASSDQPGRADTGELFF. J is TRBJ2-2 and V is TRBV21-1; the listed D gene, TRBD2, was not tested against the DNA. TRBV21-1 is flagged as a pseudogene. This CDR3 is 17 amino acids long.

The chain carries TRBV9 and TRBJ2-3, with 10 bases matching TRBD2. CDR3 length: 16 residues. With V trimmed by 1 base and J by 6 bases, 8 bases remained unmatched. Germline assignment: CDR1 SGDLS and CDR2 YYNGEE. CDR3 loop: CASSVFLAGVGDTQYF. The CDR3, as DNA: TGTGCCAGCAGCGTATTCCTAGCGGGAGTGGGGGATACGCAGTATTTT. Drawing the rest from reference TRBV9 and TRBJ2-3, the complete variable domain is DSGVTQTPKHLITATGQRVTLRCSPRSGDLSVYWYQQSLDQGLQFLIQYYNGEERAKGNILERFSAQQFPDLHSELNLSSLELGDSALYFCASSVFLAGVGDTQYFGPGTRLTVL.

This clone was seen just once. The V and J genes are TRBV30 and TRBJ1-6; TRBD1 agrees at 7 bases. The CDR3 sequence is 15 residues long. V gave up 7 bases and J gave up 7 bases; unmatched junction bases: 13. Germline V gene data show CDR1 as GTSNPN and CDR2 as SVGIG (reference sequence). CDR3 loop: CAFQGGEATNSPLHF. The CDR3 nucleotides read TGTGCCTTTCAGGGGGGAGAGGCCACCAATTCACCCCTCCACTTT.

The rearrangement links TRBV2 to TRBJ2-7; TRBD1 agrees at 7 bases. Germline V gives CDR1 SNHLY, CDR2 FYNNEI. CDR3 length: 13 amino acids. V was clipped by 6 bases and J by 1 base; unmatched bases: 3. The CDR3 DNA is TGTGCCAGCAGCGACAGGGAATCCTACGAGCAGTACTTC. As protein: CASSDRESYEQYF.